This TCR beta chain was recovered during a study of identical twins. This CDR3 is built from 14 residues. Germline V gene sequence: CDR1 KGHSH, CDR2 LQKENI. V was shortened by 3 bases and J by 7 bases, with 12 bases between the two germline ends. About this clonotype: Its target is not known.

Unique molecular identifiers were in the cDNA, with template-switch universal primer binding. TCRdb itself ran the 5' RACE reads through MiXCR, one entry per CDR3 protein. The table lists hundreds of thousands of distinct CDR3 sequences, 6.1% of them singletons. Study-wide results and limits: Out-of-frame beta chain sequences displayed weaker excess sharing between twins.

The sample consisted of naive T cells sorted from blood. This clonotype was sampled from a man aged 18-30 years in good health. J is TRBJ1-4 and V is TRBV18; D might be TRBD1 (6 bases). CDR3: CASSPSQGGEKLFF. CDR3 DNA sequence: TGTGCCAGCTCACCGTCACAGGGCGGTGAAAAACTGTTTTTT.